What follows are 25 T cell receptor beta chains derived from one specimen sequenced in a study of T cell repertoires and HLA-DP antigens. These receptors' antigens are unknown. Libraries were prepared by immunoSEQ multiplex PCR; TCRdb keeps only in-frame clonotypes and omits some of them. In the table there are some 110,000 clones, 92% of which are singletons. Specimen: CD4+ T cells from PBMCs. The receptors were sampled from a woman aged 18-29 years in good health and CMV-seronegative.

This chain joins TRBV20-1 and TRBJ2-4, with D unclear. Germline V CDR1 and CDR2: DFQATT, SNEGSKA (reference sequence). Trimming stripped 4 bases from V and 1 base from J, with 2 bases between. The CDR3 spans 11 residues. CDR3 sequence (DNA): TGCAGTGCTAACGCCAAAAACATTCAGTACTTC. Translation: CSANAKNIQYF.

The gene calls are TRBV6-5 and TRBJ2-1; 15 bases agree with TRBD2. Per the germline V gene, CDR1 is MNHEY and CDR2 is SVGAGI. V shed 6 bases and J 15 bases; nucleotides not matched to a gene: 9. CDR3 length: 14 amino acids. CDR3 amino acids: CASSMGLAGGRRFF. The CDR3 DNA sequence: TGTGCCAGCAGCATGGGACTAGCGGGGGGTCGTCGGTTCTTC.

The V call is TRBV9, the J call TRBJ1-3, with D unclear. This CDR3 comprises 13 residues. Germline values: CDR1 SGDLS, CDR2 YYNGEE. Trimming shortened V by 4 bases and J by 15 bases, and 20 bases separated the two germline ends. The CDR3 coding sequence is TGTGCCAGCAGCCCCTCTAAGGGTTCCCGGCAATATTTT. Protein: CASSPSKGSRQYF.

This clone was seen just once. The genes are TRBV23-1 and TRBJ2-7, with 8 bases that match TRBD1. TRBV23-1 is filed as an ORF, its function uncertain. V shed 7 bases, J shed 5 bases, and the junction held 13 bases outside the gene matches. CDR3 length: 15 amino acids. The CDR3 DNA sequence: TGCGCCAGCACAACCCGGGACAGGCCAAGGGACGAGCAGTACGTC. Translation gives CASTTRDRPRDEQYV.

The V and J genes are TRBV28 and TRBJ2-2, with a weak D call TRBD1 (5 bases). V shed 6 bases and J shed 6 bases, with 11 bases lying between them. This CDR3 region has 13 residues. Germline V CDR1 and CDR2: MDHEN, SYDVKM. This CDR3 reads CASRIQVPGELFF. In nucleotides, the CDR3 is TGTGCCAGCAGGATACAGGTCCCCGGGGAGCTGTTTTTT.

The chain employs TRBV18 and TRBJ1-5; D may be TRBD1 (6 bases). There are 16 residues in the CDR3. V lost 2 bases to trimming and J lost 2 bases, with 13 bases between them. CDR1 and CDR2 (germline): KGHSH, LQKENI. The CDR3 here is CASSPSTGQGNQPQHF. The CDR3 DNA reads TGTGCCAGCTCACCATCAACAGGGCAAGGCAATCAGCCCCAGCATTTT.

The chain joins TRBV5-4 to TRBJ2-1, with 12 bases lining up with TRBD2. This CDR3 spans 15 amino acids. Germline CDR1 SGHNT, CDR2 YYREEE (reference sequence). Germline trimming cut 4 bases from V and 6 bases from J; bases unmatched to any gene: 5. The CDR3 DNA reads TGTGCCAGCAGCGTGGGACTAGCGGGTACCAATGAGCAGTTCTTC. Residues: CASSVGLAGTNEQFF.

This chain joins TRBV7-8 and TRBJ2-3, with 7 bases matching TRBD2. CDR3 length equals 16 residues. V lost 0 bases, J lost 8 bases, and 11 bases stayed unmatched. Germline CDR1 reads SGHVS; CDR2 reads FQNEAQ. CDR3 nucleotides: TGTGCCAGCAGCTTAGCCCGGACTAGAAACTGGGCTACGCAGTATTTT. This sequence encodes CASSLARTRNWATQYF.

This clone was observed once. The genes are TRBV28 and TRBJ1-6; TRBD1 aligns across 9 bases. The CDR3 is made up of 14 amino acids. CDR1 and CDR2 from the germline V gene are MDHEN and SYDVKM. V lost 6 bases, J lost 10 bases, and 7 bases stayed unmatched. The CDR3 sequence: CASRTGQGDSPLHF. The CDR3 DNA reads as TGTGCCAGCAGAACGGGACAGGGAGACTCACCCCTCCACTTT.

This clone showed up just a few times. The rearrangement joins TRBV5-4 to TRBJ1-6, with D possibly matching TRBD1 (6 bases). Germline values: CDR1 SGHNT, CDR2 YYREEE (reference sequence). V lost 4 bases, J lost 9 bases, and 20 bases lay in between. The CDR3 is 16 residues long. The CDR3 reads CASSPREGGNGSPLHF. CDR3 coding DNA: TGTGCCAGCAGCCCCCGTGAGGGGGGGAATGGTTCACCCCTCCACTTT.

The chain combines TRBV19 with TRBJ2-1; the D gene is possibly TRBD2 (6 bases). There are 11 residues in the CDR3. Germline assignment: CDR1 LNHDA and CDR2 SQIVND (reference sequence). The V and J ends lost 10 bases and 9 bases respectively, with 13 bases between them. The CDR3: CATRLGGEQFF. CDR3 DNA sequence: TGTGCCACCAGGCTGGGGGGTGAGCAGTTCTTC.

The chain is built from TRBV18 and TRBJ2-6; D remains unclear. Germline V lookup: CDR1 KGHSH, CDR2 LQKENI. V was pared by 4 bases and J by 1 base, with 8 bases between. This CDR3 is built from 15 residues. The CDR3 coding sequence is TGTGCCAGCTCACAAGGGATGTCTGGGGCCAACGTCCTGACTTTC. This sequence encodes CASSQGMSGANVLTF.

The V gene is TRBV9, the J gene TRBJ2-6; maybe TRBD1 (5 bases). This CDR3 is 15 amino acids long. The V end lost 2 bases, the J end lost 4 bases, and 10 bases lay between the germline ends. Per germline, CDR1 SGDLS and CDR2 YYNGEE. CDR3 bases: TGTGCCAGCAGCGTTAGGGGATCCGGGGCCAACGTCCTGACTTTC. Amino acids: CASSVRGSGANVLTF.

There are many counts of this clone. The gene calls are TRBV14 and TRBJ2-1; TRBD2 agrees at 13 bases. The CDR3 covers 17 residues. Germline V gene sequence: CDR1 SGHDN, CDR2 FVKESK. Trimming took 4 bases from V and 8 from J; bases not matched to a gene: 11. The CDR3 reads CASSRPRWTSGSDEQFF. Written as DNA, the CDR3 is TGTGCCAGCAGCCGACCGCGCTGGACTAGCGGGAGTGATGAGCAGTTCTTC.

The chain links TRBV29-1 to TRBJ2-6; no reliable D call. The CDR3 contains 19 residues. V shed 1 base and J shed 0 bases, with 19 bases lying between them. The germline CDR1 and CDR2 sequences are SQVTM and ANQGSEA. The CDR3 coding sequence is TGCAGCGTTGAAGTACAAGAAGTACCTGTCCTCTCTGGGGCCAACGTCCTGACTTTC. Translating it yields CSVEVQEVPVLSGANVLTF.

This clone was recorded once. The chain has TRBV5-1 and TRBJ2-2, with 9 bases lining up with TRBD1. Germline V gives CDR1 SGHRS, CDR2 YFSETQ. The CDR3 spans 14 residues. The V segment lost 3 bases and the J segment 3 bases; nucleotides outside the gene matches: 0. CDR3 bases: TGCGCCAGCAGCTGGACAGGGGACACCGGGGAGCTGTTTTTT. It is translated as CASSWTGDTGELFF.

The chain combines TRBV18 with TRBJ2-2; D unresolved. This CDR3 has 16 residues. V lost 0 bases to trimming and J lost 0 bases, with 8 bases between them. Germline CDR1 is KGHSH and CDR2 is LQKENI. This chain's CDR3 is CASSPPITANTGELFF. The CDR3 DNA reads as TGTGCCAGCTCACCACCTATTACAGCGAACACCGGGGAGCTGTTTTTT.

The chain combines TRBV7-9 with TRBJ2-1; 8 bases match TRBD1. This CDR3 comprises 14 residues. In germline, CDR1 is SEHNR, CDR2 FQNEAQ (reference sequence). V lost 10 bases and J lost 4; bases outside the gene matches: 9. The CDR3 region is CATHETGDYNEQFF. The DNA of the CDR3 is TGTGCCACCCATGAGACAGGGGATTACAATGAGCAGTTCTTC.

The chain joins TRBV7-9 to TRBJ1-2; D not resolved. V was trimmed by 1 base and J by 0 bases, leaving 3 bases between them. Germline assignment: CDR1 SEHNR and CDR2 FQNEAQ (reference sequence). The CDR3 extends over 13 amino acids. The CDR3 region has the DNA TGTGCCAGCAGCTTAGAGGCTAACTATGGCTACACCTTC. It encodes CASSLEANYGYTF.

CDR3 DNA sequence: TGTGCCAGCAGCTTAGATCTCGGGAGCTCTGGGGCCAACGTCCTGACTTTC. Translation gives CASSLDLGSSGANVLTF. This chain links TRBV11-2 with TRBJ2-6; D may be TRBD2 (6 bases). Per germline, CDR1 SGHAT and CDR2 FQNNGV. This CDR3 has 17 residues. Trimming left V 0 bases short and J 0 bases short, with 9 bases between.

In DNA, the CDR3 is TGTGCCAGCAGTGAAGGTCAGGGACTCAATCAGCCCCAGCATTTT. Amino acids: CASSEGQGLNQPQHF. The V gene is TRBV6-1, the J gene TRBJ1-5; tentatively, D is TRBD1 (5 bases). Looked up from germline, CDR1 is MNHNS and CDR2 is SASEGT. V was shortened by 1 base and J by 3 bases, with 10 bases between the two germline ends. The CDR3 extends over 15 amino acids.

This sequence joins TRBV28 and TRBJ2-2, with 10 bases that match TRBD2. Germline loops: CDR1 MDHEN, CDR2 SYDVKM. V lost 7 bases, J lost 0 bases, and 8 bases stayed unmatched. The CDR3 contains 17 residues. Here the CDR3 reads CASTAGSGGTNTGELFF. The CDR3 DNA sequence: TGTGCCAGCACCGCCGGTAGCGGGGGGACGAACACCGGGGAGCTGTTTTTT.

This rearrangement joins TRBV7-1 to TRBJ1-2; D not certain. TRBV7-1 is an ORF, with its function uncertain. The CDR3 is 14 residues long. The V gene lost 4 bases and the J gene lost 2 bases, with 11 bases spanning the gap. The CDR3: CASSFAWQNYGYTF. DNA of the CDR3: TGTGCCAGCAGCTTCGCTTGGCAGAACTATGGCTACACCTTC.

The V gene is TRBV19, the J gene TRBJ1-6; 11 positions match TRBD1. Trimming cost V 5 bases and J 8 bases; bases outside gene matches: 5. There are 15 residues in the CDR3. Germline-derived CDR1 and CDR2 are LNHDA and SQIVND (reference sequence). The CDR3: CASSPRTGGDSPLHF. The CDR3 region has the DNA TGTGCCAGTAGTCCTAGGACAGGGGGCGATTCACCCCTCCACTTT.

The J gene is TRBJ2-3, the V gene TRBV28, with D possibly called TRBD1 or TRBD2 (6 bases each). The CDR3 has 15 residues. With 6 bases removed from V and 0 bases from J, the gap between germline ends came to 13 bases. Germline values: CDR1 MDHEN, CDR2 SYDVKM. Here the CDR3 DNA reads TGTGCCAGCAGCCCGAGGGGGGTAAGCACAGATACGCAGTATTTT. Translating gives CASSPRGVSTDTQYF.